The present T cell receptor beta chain was sequenced within a study of blood T cell repertoires in COVID-19. At the level of the study: COVID-19 samples, acute and convalescent, were from the United States, Italy and Spain. In each case, the material was cDNA or gDNA derived from T cells, B-cell-depleted T cells, or PBMCs.

CDR3 length: 19 residues. V dropped 3 bases and J dropped 1; count of bases not matched to a gene: 12. Germline V CDR1 and CDR2: SGHTA, FQGNSA. Original processing methods: Scientists estimated how many nucleated cells there were by amplifying reference gene primers. Sequencing used immunoSEQ multiplex PCR; TCRdb keeps in-frame clones, though not all of them. For V, J and clone size, that table is used; D and trimming come from the DNA. This table holds about 190,000 clones, roughly nine tenths found once. The TCR was taken from a man aged 30-40 years with acute or convalescent COVID-19. J is TRBJ2-5 and V is TRBV7-2, with TRBD2 identical over 12 bases. Sequenced sample: peripheral blood. The CDR3 spells CASSFPRGWTSGTQETQYF. CDR3 bases: TGTGCCAGCAGCTTCCCCCGGGGGTGGACTAGCGGGACCCAAGAGACCCAGTACTTC.